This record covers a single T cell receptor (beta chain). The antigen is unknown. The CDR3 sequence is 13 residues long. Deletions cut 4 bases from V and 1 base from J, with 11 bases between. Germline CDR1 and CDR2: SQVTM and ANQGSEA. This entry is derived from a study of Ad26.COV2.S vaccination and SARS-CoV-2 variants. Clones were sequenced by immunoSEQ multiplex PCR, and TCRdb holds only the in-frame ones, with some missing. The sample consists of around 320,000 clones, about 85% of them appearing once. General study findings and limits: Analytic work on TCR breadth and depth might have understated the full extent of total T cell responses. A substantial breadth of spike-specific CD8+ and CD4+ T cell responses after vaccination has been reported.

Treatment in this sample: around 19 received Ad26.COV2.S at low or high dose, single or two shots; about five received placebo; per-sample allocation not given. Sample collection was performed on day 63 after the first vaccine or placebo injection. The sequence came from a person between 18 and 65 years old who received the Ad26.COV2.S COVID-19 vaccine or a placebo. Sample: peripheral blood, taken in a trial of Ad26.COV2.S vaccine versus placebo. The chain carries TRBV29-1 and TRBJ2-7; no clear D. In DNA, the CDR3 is TGCAGCGTTGGGCAAGGGATTTCCTACGAGCAGTACTTC. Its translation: CSVGQGISYEQYF.